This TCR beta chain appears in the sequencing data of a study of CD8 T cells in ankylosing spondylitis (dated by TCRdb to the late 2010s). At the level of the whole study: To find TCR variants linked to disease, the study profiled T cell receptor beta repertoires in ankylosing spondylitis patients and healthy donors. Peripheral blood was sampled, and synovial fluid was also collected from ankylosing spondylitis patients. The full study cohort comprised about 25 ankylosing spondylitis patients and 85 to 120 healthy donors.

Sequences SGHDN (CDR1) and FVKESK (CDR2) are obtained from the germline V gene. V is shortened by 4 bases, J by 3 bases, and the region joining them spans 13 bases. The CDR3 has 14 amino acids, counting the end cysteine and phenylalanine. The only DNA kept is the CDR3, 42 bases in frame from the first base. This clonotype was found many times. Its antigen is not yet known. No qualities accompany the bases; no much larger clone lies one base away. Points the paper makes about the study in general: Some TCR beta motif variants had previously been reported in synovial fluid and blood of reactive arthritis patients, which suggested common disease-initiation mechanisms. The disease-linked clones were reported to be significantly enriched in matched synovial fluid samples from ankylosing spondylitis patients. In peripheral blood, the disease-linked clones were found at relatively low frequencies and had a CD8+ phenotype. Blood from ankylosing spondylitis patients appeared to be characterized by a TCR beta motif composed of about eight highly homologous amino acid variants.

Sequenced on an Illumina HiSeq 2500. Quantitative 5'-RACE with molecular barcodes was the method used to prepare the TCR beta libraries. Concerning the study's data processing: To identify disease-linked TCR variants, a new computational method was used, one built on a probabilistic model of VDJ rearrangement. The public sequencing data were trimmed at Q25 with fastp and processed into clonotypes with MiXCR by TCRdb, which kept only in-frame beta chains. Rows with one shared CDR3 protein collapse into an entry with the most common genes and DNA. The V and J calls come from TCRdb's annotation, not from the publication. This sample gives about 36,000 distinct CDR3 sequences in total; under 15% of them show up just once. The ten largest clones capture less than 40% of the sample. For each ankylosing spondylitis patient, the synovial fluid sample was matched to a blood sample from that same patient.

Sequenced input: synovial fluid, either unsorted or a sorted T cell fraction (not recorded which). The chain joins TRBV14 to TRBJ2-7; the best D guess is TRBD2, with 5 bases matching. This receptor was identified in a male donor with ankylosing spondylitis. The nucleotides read TGTGCCAGCAGCCTAGTTGACGGGAACTACGAGCAGTACTTC. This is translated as CASSLVDGNYEQYF.